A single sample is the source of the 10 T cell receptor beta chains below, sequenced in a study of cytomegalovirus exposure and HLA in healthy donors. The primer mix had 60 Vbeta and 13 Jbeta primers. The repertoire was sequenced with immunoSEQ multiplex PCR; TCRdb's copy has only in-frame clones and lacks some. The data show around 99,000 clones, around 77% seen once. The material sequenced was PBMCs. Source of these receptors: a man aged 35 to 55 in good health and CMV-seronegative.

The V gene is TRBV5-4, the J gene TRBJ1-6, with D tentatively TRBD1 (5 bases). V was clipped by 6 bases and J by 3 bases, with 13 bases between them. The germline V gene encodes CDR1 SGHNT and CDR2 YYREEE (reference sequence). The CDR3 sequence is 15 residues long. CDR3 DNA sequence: TGTGCCAGCATCCGTTGGGGCGACTATAATTCACCCCTCCACTTT. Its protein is CASIRWGDYNSPLHF.

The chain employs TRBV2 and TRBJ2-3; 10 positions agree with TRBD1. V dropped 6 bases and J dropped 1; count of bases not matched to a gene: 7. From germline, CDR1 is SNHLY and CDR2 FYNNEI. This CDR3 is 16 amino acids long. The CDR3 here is CASSRTGGRGTDTQYF. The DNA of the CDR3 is TGTGCCAGCAGCCGGACAGGGGGTAGGGGCACAGATACGCAGTATTTT.

The CDR3 DNA is TGCAGCGGCCGGGACAGGTCCTACAATGAGCAGTTCTTC. It translates to CSGRDRSYNEQFF. This sequence joins TRBV29-1 and TRBJ2-1; 8 positions match TRBD1. Germline-derived CDR1 and CDR2 are SQVTM and ANQGSEA. The CDR3 runs to 13 residues. After removal of 7 bases from V and 1 base from J, the junction contained 3 bases not matched to a gene.

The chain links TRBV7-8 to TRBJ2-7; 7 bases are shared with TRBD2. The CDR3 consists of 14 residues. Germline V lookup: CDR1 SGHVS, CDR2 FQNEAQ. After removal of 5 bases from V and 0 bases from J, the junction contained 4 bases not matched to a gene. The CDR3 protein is CASSKSGNSYEQYF. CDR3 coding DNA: TGTGCCAGCAGCAAAAGCGGGAACTCCTACGAGCAGTACTTC.

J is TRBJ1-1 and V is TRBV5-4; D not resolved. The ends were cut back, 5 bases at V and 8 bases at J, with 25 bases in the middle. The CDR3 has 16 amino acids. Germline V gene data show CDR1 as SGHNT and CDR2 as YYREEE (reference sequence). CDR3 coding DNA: TGTGCCAGCAGGATGTTTTCACGGGGTCCCAACGTAGAAGCTTTCTTT. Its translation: CASRMFSRGPNVEAFF.

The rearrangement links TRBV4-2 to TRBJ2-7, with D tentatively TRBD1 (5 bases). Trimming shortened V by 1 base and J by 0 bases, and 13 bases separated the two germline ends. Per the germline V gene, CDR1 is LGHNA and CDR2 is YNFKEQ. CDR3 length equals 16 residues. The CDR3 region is CASSQAGPGNSYEQYF. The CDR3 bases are TGTGCCAGCAGCCAAGCGGGTCCAGGGAACTCCTACGAGCAGTACTTC.

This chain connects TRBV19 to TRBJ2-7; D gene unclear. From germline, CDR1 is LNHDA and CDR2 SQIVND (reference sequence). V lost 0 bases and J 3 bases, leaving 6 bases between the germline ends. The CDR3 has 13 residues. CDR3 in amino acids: CASSIDLLYEQYF. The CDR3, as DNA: TGTGCCAGTAGTATAGATCTTCTCTACGAGCAGTACTTC.

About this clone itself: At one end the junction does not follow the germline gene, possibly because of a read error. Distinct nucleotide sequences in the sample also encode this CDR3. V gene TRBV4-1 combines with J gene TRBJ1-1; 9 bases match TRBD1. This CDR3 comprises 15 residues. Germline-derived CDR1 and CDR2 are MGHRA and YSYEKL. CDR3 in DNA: TGCGCCAGCAGCCTACGGGACAGGGCGAACACTGAAGCTTTCTTC. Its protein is CASSLRDRANTEAFF.

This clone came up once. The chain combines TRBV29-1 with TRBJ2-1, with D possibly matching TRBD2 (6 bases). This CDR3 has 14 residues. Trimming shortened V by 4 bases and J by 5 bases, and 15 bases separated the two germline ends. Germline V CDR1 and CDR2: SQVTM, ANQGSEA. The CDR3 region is CSVARGRSHNEQFF. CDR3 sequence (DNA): TGCAGCGTTGCAAGAGGGAGGAGCCACAATGAGCAGTTCTTC.

The CDR3 bases are TGTGCCAGCAGTTACAGCGGAGGGACCCAGTACTTC. Translating gives CASSYSGGTQYF. The J gene is TRBJ2-5, the V gene TRBV6-5, with D possibly being TRBD2 (5 bases). In germline, CDR1 is MNHEY, CDR2 SVGAGI. V was shortened by 2 bases and J by 7 bases, with 8 bases between the two germline ends. The CDR3 has 12 amino acids.